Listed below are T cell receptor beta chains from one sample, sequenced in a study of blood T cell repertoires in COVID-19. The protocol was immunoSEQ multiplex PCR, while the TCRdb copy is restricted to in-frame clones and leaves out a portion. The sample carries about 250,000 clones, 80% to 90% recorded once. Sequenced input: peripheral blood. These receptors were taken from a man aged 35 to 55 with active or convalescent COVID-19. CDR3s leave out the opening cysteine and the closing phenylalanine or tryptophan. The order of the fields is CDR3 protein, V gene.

cdr3_aa: ASSTQGLNTGELF
v_call: TRBV11-1

cdr3_aa: ASSLQGVNEQY
v_call: TRBV5-4

cdr3_aa: ASSLQGYSNQPQH
v_call: TRBV18

cdr3_aa: ASRDRGRTPTPNEKLF
v_call: TRBV19

cdr3_aa: ASSLVGQGVYEQY
v_call: TRBV7-6

cdr3_aa: ASSPPSRASYEQY
v_call: TRBV18

cdr3_aa: ASSLGRGTGTFSEQY
v_call: TRBV5-5

cdr3_aa: ASSYRYGYT
v_call: TRBV6-6

cdr3_aa: ASSAQGASPLEAF
v_call: TRBV7-2

cdr3_aa: ASSEGQDTGELF
v_call: TRBV25-1

cdr3_aa: ASSYYYFGTGGSQPQH
v_call: TRBV5-8

cdr3_aa: ASSTGLAGGGEQF
v_call: TRBV6-5

cdr3_aa: ASSPGQGGYNEQF
v_call: TRBV18

cdr3_aa: SVYNTGDTEAF
v_call: TRBV29-1

cdr3_aa: ASSQSRQGGTEAF
v_call: TRBV4-3

cdr3_aa: ASSYQTVNYGYT
v_call: TRBV6-6

cdr3_aa: ASSLAGSTDTQY
v_call: TRBV28

cdr3_aa: ATSDGRSGTGRDGYT
v_call: TRBV24-1

cdr3_aa: ASSAKRQANTGELF
v_call: TRBV6-4

cdr3_aa: AGDRALAKNIQY
v_call: TRBV30

cdr3_aa: ASSSIDTEAF
v_call: TRBV11-3